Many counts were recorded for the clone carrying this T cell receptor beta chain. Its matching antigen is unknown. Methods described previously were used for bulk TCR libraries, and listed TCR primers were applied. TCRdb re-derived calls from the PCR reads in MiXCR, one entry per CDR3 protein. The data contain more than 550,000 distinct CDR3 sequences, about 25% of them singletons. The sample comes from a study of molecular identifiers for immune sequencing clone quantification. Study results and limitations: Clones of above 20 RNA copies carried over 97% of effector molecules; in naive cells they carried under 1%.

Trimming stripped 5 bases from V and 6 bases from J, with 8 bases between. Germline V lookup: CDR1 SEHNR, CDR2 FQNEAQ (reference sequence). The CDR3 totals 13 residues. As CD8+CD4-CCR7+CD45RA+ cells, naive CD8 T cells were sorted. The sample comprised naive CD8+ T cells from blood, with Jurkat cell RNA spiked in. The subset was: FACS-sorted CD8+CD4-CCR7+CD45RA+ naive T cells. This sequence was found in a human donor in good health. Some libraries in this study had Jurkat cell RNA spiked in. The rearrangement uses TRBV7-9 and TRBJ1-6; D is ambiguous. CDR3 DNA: TGTGCCAGCAGCGCCCCAACTAATTCACCCCTCCACTTT. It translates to CASSAPTNSPLHF.